This T cell receptor beta chain was observed in a study of early T cells in non-severe SARS-CoV-2 infection. This CDR3 is 14 amino acids long. V gave up 3 bases and J gave up 0 bases, with 8 bases separating them. Per germline, CDR1 SGHVS and CDR2 FQNEAQ. This clonotype appeared many times. TCRdb ran MiXCR on the 5' RACE reads and lists one entry per CDR3 protein. The sample contains approximately 74,000 distinct CDR3 sequences, roughly 13% of which appear only once. This chain links TRBV7-8 with TRBJ1-1; perhaps TRBD1 as D (6 bases). Sequencing input: whole blood. This sequence originates from an adult who was a healthcare worker with PCR-confirmed SARS-CoV-2 infection or an uninfected control (not recorded which). The CDR3 sequence is CASSLRGMNTEAFF. The CDR3 DNA reads as TGTGCCAGCAGCTTGAGGGGGATGAACACTGAAGCTTTCTTT.